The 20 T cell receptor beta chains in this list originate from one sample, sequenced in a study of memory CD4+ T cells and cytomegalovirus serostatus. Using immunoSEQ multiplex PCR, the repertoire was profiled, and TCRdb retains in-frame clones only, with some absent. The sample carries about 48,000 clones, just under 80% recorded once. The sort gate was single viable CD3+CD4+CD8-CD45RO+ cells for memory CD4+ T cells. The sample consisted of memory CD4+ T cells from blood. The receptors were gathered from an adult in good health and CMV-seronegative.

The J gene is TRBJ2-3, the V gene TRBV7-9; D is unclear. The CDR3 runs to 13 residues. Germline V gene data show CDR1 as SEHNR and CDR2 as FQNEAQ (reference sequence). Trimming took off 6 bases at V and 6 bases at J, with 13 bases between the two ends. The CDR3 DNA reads TGTGCCAGCAGGATGACTGTTCAGGATACGCAGTATTTT. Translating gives CASRMTVQDTQYF.

The CDR3 region is CASSGGVNMIYEQYF. The CDR3 region has the DNA TGTGCCAGCAGTGGGGGGGTTAATATGATCTACGAGCAGTACTTC. The chain carries TRBV5-4 and TRBJ2-7, with 7 bases fitting TRBD2. After removal of 5 bases from V and 3 bases from J, the junction contained 11 bases not matched to a gene. Germline V CDR1 and CDR2: SGHNT, YYREEE (reference sequence). The CDR3 spans 15 residues.

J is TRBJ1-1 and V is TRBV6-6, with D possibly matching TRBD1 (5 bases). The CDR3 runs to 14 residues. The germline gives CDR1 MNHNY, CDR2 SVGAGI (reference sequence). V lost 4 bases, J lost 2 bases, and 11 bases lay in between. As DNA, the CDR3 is TGTGCCAGCAGTTCCGGGGCCTCAAACACTGAAGCTTTCTTT. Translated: CASSSGASNTEAFF.

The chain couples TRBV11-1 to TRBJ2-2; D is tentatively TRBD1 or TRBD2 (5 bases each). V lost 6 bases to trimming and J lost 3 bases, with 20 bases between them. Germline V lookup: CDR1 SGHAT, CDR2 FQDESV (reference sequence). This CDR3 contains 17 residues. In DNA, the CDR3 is TGTGCCAGCAGGAATTTCCCCGGGACCGCGGACACCGGGGAGCTGTTTTTT. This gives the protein CASRNFPGTADTGELFF. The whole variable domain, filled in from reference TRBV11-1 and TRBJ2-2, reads EAEVAQSPRYKITEKSQAVAFWCDPISGHATLYWYRQILGQGPELLVQFQDESVVDDSQLPKDRFSAERLKGVDSTLKIQPAELGDSAMYLCASRNFPGTADTGELFFGEGSRLTVL.

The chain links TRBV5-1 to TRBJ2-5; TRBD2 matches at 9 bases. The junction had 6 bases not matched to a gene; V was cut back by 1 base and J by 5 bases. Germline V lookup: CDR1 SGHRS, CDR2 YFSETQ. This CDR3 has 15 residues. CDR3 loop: CASSLFSGGSETQYF. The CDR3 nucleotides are TGCGCCAGCAGCTTGTTTAGCGGGGGCTCCGAGACCCAGTACTTC.

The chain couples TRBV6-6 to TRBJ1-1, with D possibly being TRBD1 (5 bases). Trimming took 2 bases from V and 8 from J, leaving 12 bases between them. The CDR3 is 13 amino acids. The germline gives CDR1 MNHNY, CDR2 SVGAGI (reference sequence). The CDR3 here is CASSYRDGLEAFF. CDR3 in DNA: TGTGCCAGCAGTTACAGGGACGGGTTAGAAGCTTTCTTT.

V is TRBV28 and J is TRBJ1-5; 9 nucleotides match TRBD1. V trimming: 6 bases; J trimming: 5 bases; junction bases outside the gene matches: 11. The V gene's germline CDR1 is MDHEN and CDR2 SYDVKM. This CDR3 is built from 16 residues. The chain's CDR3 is CASSAVGTGNDQPQHF. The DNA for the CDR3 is TGTGCCAGCAGCGCTGTCGGGACAGGGAACGATCAGCCCCAGCATTTT.

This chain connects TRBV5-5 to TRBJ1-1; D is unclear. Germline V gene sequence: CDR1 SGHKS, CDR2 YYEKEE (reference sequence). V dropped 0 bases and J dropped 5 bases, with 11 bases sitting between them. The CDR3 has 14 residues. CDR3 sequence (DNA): TGTGCCAGCAGCTTGGTGACGGCCGGGACTGAAGCTTTCTTT. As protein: CASSLVTAGTEAFF.

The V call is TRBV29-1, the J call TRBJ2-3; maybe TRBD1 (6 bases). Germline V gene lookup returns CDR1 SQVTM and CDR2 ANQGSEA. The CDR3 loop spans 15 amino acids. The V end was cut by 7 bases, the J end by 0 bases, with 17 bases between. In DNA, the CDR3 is TGCAGCGGTAGCCGGACAGCCACTAGCACAGATACGCAGTATTTT. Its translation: CSGSRTATSTDTQYF.

Here the CDR3 DNA reads TGTGCCAGCAATGTACGGGACTACTCTGGAAACACCATATATTTT. Its protein is CASNVRDYSGNTIYF. The V gene is TRBV6-1, the J gene TRBJ1-3, with D possibly matching TRBD1 (5 bases). This CDR3 is 15 amino acids long. V was cut by 7 bases and J by 0 bases, with 13 bases left in between. Per the germline V gene, CDR1 is MNHNS and CDR2 is SASEGT.

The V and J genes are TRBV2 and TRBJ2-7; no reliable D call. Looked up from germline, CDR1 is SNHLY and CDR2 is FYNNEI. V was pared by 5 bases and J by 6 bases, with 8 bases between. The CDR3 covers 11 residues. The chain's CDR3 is CASSSWTEQYF. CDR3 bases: TGTGCCAGCAGTAGTTGGACCGAGCAGTACTTC. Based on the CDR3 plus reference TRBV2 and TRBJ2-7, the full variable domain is EPEVTQTPSHQVTQMGQEVILRCVPISNHLYFYWYRQILGQKVEFLVSFYNNEISEKSEIFDDQFSVERPDGSNFTLKIRSTKLEDSAMYFCASSSWTEQYFGPGTRLTVT.

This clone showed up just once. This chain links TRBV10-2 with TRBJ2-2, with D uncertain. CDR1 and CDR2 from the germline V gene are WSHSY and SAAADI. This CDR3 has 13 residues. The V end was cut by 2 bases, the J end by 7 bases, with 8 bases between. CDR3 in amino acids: CASSETAVGELFF. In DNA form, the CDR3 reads TGCGCCAGCAGTGAGACAGCTGTCGGGGAGCTGTTTTTT.

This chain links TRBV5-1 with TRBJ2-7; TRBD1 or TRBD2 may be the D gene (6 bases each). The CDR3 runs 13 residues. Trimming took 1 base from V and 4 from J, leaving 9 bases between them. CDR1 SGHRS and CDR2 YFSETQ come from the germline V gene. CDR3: CASSLRGQYEQYF. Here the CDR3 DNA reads TGCGCCAGCAGCTTGCGGGGGCAGTACGAGCAGTACTTC.

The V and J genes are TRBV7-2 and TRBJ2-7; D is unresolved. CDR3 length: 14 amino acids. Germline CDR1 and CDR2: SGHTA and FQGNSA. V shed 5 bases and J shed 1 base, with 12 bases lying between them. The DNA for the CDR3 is TGTGCCAGCAGCACTCGGACGCTGTCCTACGAGCAGTACTTC. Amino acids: CASSTRTLSYEQYF. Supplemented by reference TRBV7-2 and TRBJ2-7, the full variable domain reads GAGVSQSPSNKVTEKGKDVELRCDPISGHTALYWYRQSLGQGLEFLIYFQGNSAPDKSGLPSDRFSAERTGGSVSTLTIQRTQQEDSAVYLCASSTRTLSYEQYFGPGTRLTVT.

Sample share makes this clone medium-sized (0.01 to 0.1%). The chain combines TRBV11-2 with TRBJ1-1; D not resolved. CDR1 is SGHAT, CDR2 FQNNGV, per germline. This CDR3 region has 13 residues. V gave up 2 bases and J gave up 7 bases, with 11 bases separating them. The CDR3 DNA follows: TGTGCCAGCAGCTTAAGGCTACAAGGTGAAGCTTTCTTT. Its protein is CASSLRLQGEAFF.

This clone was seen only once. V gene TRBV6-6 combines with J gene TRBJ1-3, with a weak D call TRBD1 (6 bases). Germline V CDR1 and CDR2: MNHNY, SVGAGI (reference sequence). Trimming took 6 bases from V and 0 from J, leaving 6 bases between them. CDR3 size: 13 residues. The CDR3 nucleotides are TGTGCCAGCAGGGGACACTCTGGAAACACCATATATTTT. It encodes CASRGHSGNTIYF.

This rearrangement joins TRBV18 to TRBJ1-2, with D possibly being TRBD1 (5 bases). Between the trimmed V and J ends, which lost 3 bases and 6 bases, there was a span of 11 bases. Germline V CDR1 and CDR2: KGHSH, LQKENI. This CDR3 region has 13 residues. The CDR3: CASSPSTDNGYTF. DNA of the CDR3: TGTGCCAGCTCACCGTCCACGGACAATGGCTACACCTTC.

The CDR3 DNA reads TGTGCCAGCAGCCCGCACTCTAGCGGGAGGGCCTACAATGAGCAGTTCTTC. Its translation: CASSPHSSGRAYNEQFF. This chain joins TRBV4-2 and TRBJ2-1, with 12 bases fitting TRBD2. This CDR3 is 17 amino acids long. Trimming took 4 bases from V and 2 from J; bases not matched to a gene: 6. Germline CDR1 LGHNA, CDR2 YNFKEQ.

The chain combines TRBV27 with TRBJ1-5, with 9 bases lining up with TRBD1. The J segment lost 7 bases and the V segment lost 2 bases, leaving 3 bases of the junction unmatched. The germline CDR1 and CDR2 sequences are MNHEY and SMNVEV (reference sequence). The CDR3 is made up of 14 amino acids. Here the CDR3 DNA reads TGTGCCAGCAGTTTAGGGACAGGGTACCAGCCCCAGCATTTT. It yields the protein CASSLGTGYQPQHF.

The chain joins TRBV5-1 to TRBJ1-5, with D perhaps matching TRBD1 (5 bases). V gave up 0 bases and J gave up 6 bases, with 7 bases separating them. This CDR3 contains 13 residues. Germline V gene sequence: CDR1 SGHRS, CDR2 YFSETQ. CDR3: CASSLGQSQPQHF. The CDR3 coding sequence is TGCGCCAGCAGCTTGGGACAGAGTCAGCCCCAGCATTTT.